This T cell receptor (beta chain) was recorded in a study of CD8+ T cells in alopecia areata. It was from PBMCs that CD4+ and CD8+ T cells were sorted. Trimming left V 3 bases short and J 0 bases short, with 6 bases between. The CDR3 length is 15 residues. In germline, CDR1 is MNHEY, CDR2 SMNVEV (reference sequence). Study findings and constraints: In patients, TCRs were shared less clearly than in mice, and HLA may possibly be involved. Scalp specimens additionally yield sequences from normal skin's resident alphabeta T cells. It was lesional scalp, especially alopecia totalis/universalis, that showed higher clonality than normal scalp.

It was cDNA, reverse transcribed from extracted RNA, that served as the sequencing template. Repertoires were generated with immunoSEQ multiplex PCR, while TCRdb's copy carries only in-frame clones and drops some. This table holds 110,000 to 150,000 clones, 62% found once. The table lists this clone with a few counts. Antigen unknown. The rearrangement joins TRBV27 to TRBJ2-6; no firm D call. The sequence derives from a human donor in good health. Source material: CD8+ T cells sorted from blood. For the CDR3, the DNA is TGTGCCAGCAGTTTCCTGAGCTCTGGGGCCAACGTCCTGACTTTC. Translating gives CASSFLSSGANVLTF.